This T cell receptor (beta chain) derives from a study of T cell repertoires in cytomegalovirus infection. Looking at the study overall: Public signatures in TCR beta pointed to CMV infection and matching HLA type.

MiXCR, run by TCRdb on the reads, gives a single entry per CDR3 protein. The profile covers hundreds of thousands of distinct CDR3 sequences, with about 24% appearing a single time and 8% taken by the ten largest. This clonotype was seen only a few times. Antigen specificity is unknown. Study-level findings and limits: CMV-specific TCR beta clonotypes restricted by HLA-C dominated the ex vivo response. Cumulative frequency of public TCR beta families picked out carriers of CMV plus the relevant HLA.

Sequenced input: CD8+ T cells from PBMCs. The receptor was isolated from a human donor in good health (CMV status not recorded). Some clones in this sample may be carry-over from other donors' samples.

CDR3 region: CSVEDRWDTQYF. CDR3 bases: TGCAGCGTTGAGGACAGGTGGGATACGCAGTATTTT. The chain combines TRBV29-1 with TRBJ2-3, with 7 bases identical to TRBD1. The CDR3 loop spans 12 amino acids. Germline V gives CDR1 SQVTM, CDR2 ANQGSEA. J lost 6 bases, V lost 3 bases, and 3 bases had no gene match.